This T cell receptor beta chain was recovered during a study of T-cell memory formation after mild COVID-19. Across the study: TCR clustering was largely donor specific.

Only a few counts were recorded for this clonotype. Its cognate antigen is unknown. Each CDR3 protein gets one entry after TCRdb re-called the 5' RACE reads with MiXCR. The sample includes more than 100,000 distinct CDR3 sequences, about 18% of them seen just once. This CDR3 spans 14 amino acids. Trimming removed 2 bases from V and 11 bases from J; junction bases left unmatched: 11. Findings and limits, study-wide: In pre-infection memory, a portion of responding clones appeared, which suggested that cross-reactive memory joined. Mainly in CM and EM were contracting CD4+ clones; CD8+ were in EMRA. Among clones contracting day 15 to 85, CD4/CD8 was balanced, whereas later expanders leaned CD4+.

This sequence was found in a man between 18 and 29 years old who had mild COVID-19 (a few samples of this study predate the infection). Cell type and time point are not known. The sequenced material came from PBMCs or a T cell subset sorted from them (not recorded which). The gene calls are TRBV12-3 or TRBV12-4 and TRBJ1-1; 7 bases align to TRBD1. The CDR3 here is CASSLFPPDREAFF. CDR3 bases: TGTGCCAGCAGTTTATTCCCCCCTGACAGGGAGGCTTTCTTT.